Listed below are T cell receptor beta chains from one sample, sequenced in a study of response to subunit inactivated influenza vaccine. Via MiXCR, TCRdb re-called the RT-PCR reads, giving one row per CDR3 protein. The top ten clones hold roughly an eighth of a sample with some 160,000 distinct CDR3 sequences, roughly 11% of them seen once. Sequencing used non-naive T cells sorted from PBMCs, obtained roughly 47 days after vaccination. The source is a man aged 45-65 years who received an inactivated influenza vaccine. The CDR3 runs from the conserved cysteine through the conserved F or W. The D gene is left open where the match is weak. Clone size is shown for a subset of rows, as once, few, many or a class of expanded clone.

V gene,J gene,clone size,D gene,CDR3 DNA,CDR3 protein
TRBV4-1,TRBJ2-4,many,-,TGCGCCAGCAGCCACCCGCGAGGGGACCCACCCTTAGCCAAAAACATTCAGTACTTC,CASSHPRGDPPLAKNIQYF
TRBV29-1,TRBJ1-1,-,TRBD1,TGCAGCGTGTTAGGGACAGGGGAATCGAGCACTGAAGCTTTCTTT,CSVLGTGESSTEAFF
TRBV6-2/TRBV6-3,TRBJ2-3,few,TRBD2,TGTGCCAGCAGTTACCGCCCCTGGACTAGCGGGAGGGCCAGTTTAGAAGATACGCAGTATTTT,CASSYRPWTSGRASLEDTQYF
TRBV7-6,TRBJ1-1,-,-,TGTGCCAGCAGCTTCTCCTTGGGCACTGAAGCTTTCTTT,CASSFSLGTEAFF
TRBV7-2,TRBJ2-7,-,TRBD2,TGTGCCAGCAGCTTAGCGGCTAGCGGGGAATACGAGCAGTACTTC,CASSLAASGEYEQYF
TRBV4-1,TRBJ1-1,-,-,TGCGCCAGCAGCCAAGCCCAACCAGGGAGAAGGAACACTGAAGCTTTCTTT,CASSQAQPGRRNTEAFF
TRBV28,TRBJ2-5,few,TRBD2,TGTGCCAGCAGCGATAGCGGGAGGGCGGACTTGGCCCAGTACTTC,CASSDSGRADLAQYF
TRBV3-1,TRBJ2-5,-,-,TGTGCCAGCAGCCAAGGGGTACAGGCATCCCAGTACTTC,CASSQGVQASQYF
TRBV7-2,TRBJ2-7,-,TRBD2,TGTGCCAGCAGCTTTAGCGGGGGGTTATACGAGCAGTACTTC,CASSFSGGLYEQYF
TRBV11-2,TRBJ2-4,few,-,TGTGCCAGCAGCTTGTCGGGCGAAAACATTCAGTACTTC,CASSLSGENIQYF
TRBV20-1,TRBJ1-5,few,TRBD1,TGCAGTGCTAACAGGGGCGCTGGGGATCAGCCCCAGCATTTT,CSANRGAGDQPQHF
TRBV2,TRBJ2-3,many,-,TGTGCCAGCAATCTACAGGTTAGCACAGATACGCAGTATTTT,CASNLQVSTDTQYF
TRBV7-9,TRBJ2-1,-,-,TGTGCCAGCAGTTCCCGGCCGAGGGGGGCTCCTAATGAGCAGTTCTTC,CASSSRPRGAPNEQFF
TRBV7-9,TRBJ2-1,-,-,TGTGCCAGCAGCTTAGGGCGCGGGCAGGGTTACAATGAGCAGTTCTTC,CASSLGRGQGYNEQFF
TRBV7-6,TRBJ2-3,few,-,TGTGCCAGCAGCTTAGTGTCCCTCCCAGATACGCAGTATTTT,CASSLVSLPDTQYF
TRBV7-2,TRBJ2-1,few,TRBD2,TGTGCCAGCACCTCCGGGACTAGCAACCGCAATGAGCAGTTCTTC,CASTSGTSNRNEQFF
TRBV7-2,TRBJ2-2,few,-,TGTGCCAGCAGTTTAGTTCCCTCAGCCGGGGAGCTGTTTTTT,CASSLVPSAGELFF
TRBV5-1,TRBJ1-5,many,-,TGCGCCAGCAGCTTGGGTTCCGGAAATCAGCCCCAGCATTTT,CASSLGSGNQPQHF
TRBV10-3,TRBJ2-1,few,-,TGTGCCATCAGTGAGCGAGGTCCACTGTTCTTC,CAISERGPLFF
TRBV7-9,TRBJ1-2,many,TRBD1,TGTGCCAGCAGCACCGGACAGGCTAACTATGGCTACACCTTC,CASSTGQANYGYTF
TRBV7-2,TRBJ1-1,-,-,TGTGCCAGCAGCTTTACCCGGGGATCTGAAGCTTTCTTT,CASSFTRGSEAFF
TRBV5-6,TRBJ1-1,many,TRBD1,TGTGCCAGCAGCTTGGGACAGACAGGGGGAGGGACCACTGAAGCTTTCTTT,CASSLGQTGGGTTEAFF
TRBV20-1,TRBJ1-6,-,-,TGCAGTGCTAGAACGGGGGGTGAAAATAATTCACCCCTCCACTTT,CSARTGGENNSPLHF
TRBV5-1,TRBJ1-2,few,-,TGCGCCAGCAGCCCACTGGACGGGGGCTATGGCTACACCTTC,CASSPLDGGYGYTF
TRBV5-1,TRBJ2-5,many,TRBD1,TGCGCCAGCAGCTTGTGGGGACAGGAACAAGAGACCCAGTACTTC,CASSLWGQEQETQYF
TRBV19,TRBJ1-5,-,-,TGTGCCAGTAGTCTTGATGGGTCACGGGGCCAGCCCCAGCATTTT,CASSLDGSRGQPQHF
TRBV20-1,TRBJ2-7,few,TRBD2,TGCAGTGCTAGCCCCTCCAGCGGGGCCTACGAGCAGTACTTC,CSASPSSGAYEQYF
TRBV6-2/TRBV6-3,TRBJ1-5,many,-,TGTGCCAGCAGTTACGATTCTTTGAGGCAGCCCCAGCATTTT,CASSYDSLRQPQHF
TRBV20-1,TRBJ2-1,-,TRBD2,TGCAGTGCTAGCCGTAGCGGGAGGGATTACAATGAGCAGTTCTTC,CSASRSGRDYNEQFF
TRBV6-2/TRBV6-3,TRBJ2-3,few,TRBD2,TGTGCCAGCATCCCTAGCGGGAGGGAAGATACGCAGTATTTT,CASIPSGREDTQYF
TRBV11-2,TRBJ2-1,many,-,TGTGCCAGCAGCGAGGGGACACTGGGGACAAATGAGCAGTTCTTC,CASSEGTLGTNEQFF
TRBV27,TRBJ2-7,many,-,TGTGCCAGCAGTCTTCAGGGACGCTCCTACGAGCAGTACTTC,CASSLQGRSYEQYF
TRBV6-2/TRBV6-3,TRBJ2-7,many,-,TGTGCCAGCAGGGTGAGACGGAACTACTACGAGCAGTACTTC,CASRVRRNYYEQYF
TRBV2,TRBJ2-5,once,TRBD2,TGTGCCAGCAGCCCAAACCGGGGGGAGAAGAGAACCCAGTACTTC,CASSPNRGEKRTQYF
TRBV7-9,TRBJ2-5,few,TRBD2,TGTGCCAGCAGCTGGGGACTAGCGGGAGTAGAGACCCAGTACTTC,CASSWGLAGVETQYF
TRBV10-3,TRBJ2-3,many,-,TGTGCCATCAGGGGACTGGAGACTAGCACAGATACGCAGTATTTT,CAIRGLETSTDTQYF
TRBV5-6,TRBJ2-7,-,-,TGTGCCAGCTGCCGGGACGGCACCTACGAGCAGTACTTC,CASCRDGTYEQYF
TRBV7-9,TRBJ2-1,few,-,TGTGCCACTGGGATTTTCCGGACAGAGTACAATGAGCAGTTCTTC,CATGIFRTEYNEQFF
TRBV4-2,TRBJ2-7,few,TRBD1,TGTGCCAGCAGCCAAGATGCGGGACAGGGCAACAACGAGCAGTACTTC,CASSQDAGQGNNEQYF
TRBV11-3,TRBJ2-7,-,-,TGTGCCAGCAGCCTGACACCCCGGCAGTACTTC,CASSLTPRQYF
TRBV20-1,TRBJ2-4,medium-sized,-,TGCAGTGCTAACCGTATACTAGCCAAAAACATTCAGTACTTC,CSANRILAKNIQYF
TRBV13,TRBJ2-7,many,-,TGTGCCAGCAGCGACGAACACGGCGAGCAGTACTTC,CASSDEHGEQYF
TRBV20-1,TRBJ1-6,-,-,TGCAGTGCTAGAGATGCTGGGAGGGGTTCCTATAATTCACCCCTCCACTTT,CSARDAGRGSYNSPLHF
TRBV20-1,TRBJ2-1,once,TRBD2,TGCAGTGCTAATAGCGGGAGTGGGGTTTATGAGCAGTTCTTC,CSANSGSGVYEQFF